The T cell receptor (beta chain) under discussion was sequenced for a study of blood T cell repertoires in COVID-19. From germline, CDR1 is SGHTS and CDR2 YDEGEE. This CDR3 has 15 residues. V shed 3 bases and J 4 bases; nucleotides not matched to a gene: 5. Assay: immunoSEQ multiplex PCR; the TCRdb copy retains only in-frame clones and omits some. The sample lists 110,000 to 150,000 clones, over 80% occurring once. The source material was PBMCs or T cells enriched from blood (not recorded which). The receptor was derived from a woman aged 35 to 49 who had recovered from COVID-19. V usage is TRBV5-8 and J usage is TRBJ1-3, with TRBD1 matching 9 bases. CDR3 sequence reads: CASSSGTGPGNTIYF. DNA for the CDR3: TGTGCCAGCAGCTCCGGGACAGGGCCCGGAAACACCATATATTTT.